Shown below are 10 T cell receptor beta chains from a single sample sequenced in a study of graft-versus-host responses after intestinal transplantation. Sequencing was performed with immunoSEQ multiplex PCR; in TCRdb, only in-frame clones are kept and a portion is missing. The sample lists about 110,000 clones; around nine tenths were seen once. No antigen has been assigned to these receptors. The sample was unstimulated CD4+ T cells sorted from spleen or lymph node cells, taken before transplant. These receptors were collected from a human donor who was the organ donor for an intestinal transplant.

The V gene is TRBV9, the J gene TRBJ2-7, with 9 bases that match TRBD2. Germline V lookup: CDR1 SGDLS, CDR2 YYNGEE. The V and J ends lost 0 bases and 6 bases, in that order; junction bases with no gene match: 10. This CDR3 spans 16 amino acids. The CDR3 is CASSVVSVAGVREQYF. DNA for the CDR3: TGTGCCAGCAGCGTAGTCTCGGTAGCGGGAGTTCGCGAGCAGTACTTC.

The chain employs TRBV5-6 and TRBJ1-5, with TRBD1 matching 8 bases. CDR3 size: 19 residues. CDR1 and CDR2 from the germline V gene are SGHDT and YYEEEE. The ends lost 4 bases at V and 7 bases at J; junction bases unmatched: 22. The CDR3 DNA is TGTGCCAGCAGCCGGACCGCGGCAGGGGGCGATGGGGCTTGGCAGCCCCAGCATTTT. It encodes CASSRTAAGGDGAWQPQHF.

J is TRBJ1-5 and V is TRBV5-8, with 10 bases lining up with TRBD1. The CDR3 loop spans 15 amino acids. Germline-derived CDR1 and CDR2 are SGHTS and YDEGEE. Germline trimming cut 3 bases from V and 4 bases from J; bases unmatched to any gene: 4. CDR3 sequence (DNA): TGTGCCAGCAGCTCCCGGGACAGGGGAAATCAGCCCCAGCATTTT. This codes for CASSSRDRGNQPQHF.

The chain combines TRBV4-2 with TRBJ2-2, with 11 positions matching TRBD2. The CDR3 runs 18 residues. Germline-derived CDR1 and CDR2 are LGHNA and YNFKEQ. V lost 3 bases and J lost 5; bases outside the gene matches: 11. This chain's CDR3 is CASSQGTSGRRGTGELFF. The CDR3 DNA sequence: TGTGCCAGCAGCCAGGGGACTAGCGGCCGAAGGGGGACCGGGGAGCTGTTTTTT.

The chain combines TRBV6-6 with TRBJ1-3, with TRBD1 matching 10 bases. In germline, CDR1 is MNHNY, CDR2 SVGAGI (reference sequence). CDR3 length: 16 residues. The V gene end was trimmed by 2 bases and the J gene end by 2 bases; junction bases not matched to a gene: 3. In DNA, the CDR3 is TGTGCCAGCAGTTACCCCGGGACAGGGGCTGGAAACACCATATATTTT. Translation: CASSYPGTGAGNTIYF.

The V and J genes are TRBV2 and TRBJ2-1; TRBD2 aligns across 12 bases. J gave up 4 bases and V 5 bases, and 6 bases lay outside the gene matches. The CDR3 covers 16 residues. Germline V gives CDR1 SNHLY, CDR2 FYNNEI. The CDR3 loop reads CASSPRTSGVYNEQFF. Here the CDR3 DNA reads TGTGCCAGCAGTCCCCGGACTAGCGGGGTTTACAATGAGCAGTTCTTC.

In its sample, this clone was seen a few times. The chain carries TRBV5-1 and TRBJ1-2; D is unclear. Trimming took off 4 bases at V and 3 bases at J, with 13 bases between the two ends. Germline V gene data show CDR1 as SGHRS and CDR2 as YFSETQ. This CDR3 has 14 amino acids. CDR3 protein: CASSPTRTDYGYTF. For the CDR3, the DNA is TGCGCCAGCAGCCCCACACGGACCGACTATGGCTACACCTTC.

Only one count was recorded for this clone. The V and J genes are TRBV18 and TRBJ2-7, with D possibly being TRBD1 or TRBD2 (5 bases each). CDR1 and CDR2 from the germline V gene are KGHSH and LQKENI. The CDR3 loop spans 16 amino acids. The V end was cut by 1 base, the J end by 0 bases, with 13 bases between. Here the CDR3 reads CASSPRSGTSSYEQYF. CDR3 in DNA: TGTGCCAGCTCACCACGATCGGGGACGAGCTCCTACGAGCAGTACTTC. Complete variable domain (other parts from reference TRBV18 and TRBJ2-7): NAGVMQNPRHLVRRRGQEARLRCSPMKGHSHVYWYRQLPEEGLKFMVYLQKENIIDESGMPKERFSAEFPKEGPSILRIQQVVRGDSAAYFCASSPRSGTSSYEQYFGPGTRLTVT.

CDR3 residues: CASSIKENQPQHF. CDR3 sequence (DNA): TGTGCCAGTAGTATAAAAGAAAATCAGCCCCAGCATTTT. V usage is TRBV19 and J usage is TRBJ1-5; D not resolved. CDR3 length: 13 amino acids. Germline V gene sequence: CDR1 LNHDA, CDR2 SQIVND (reference sequence). V lost 2 bases and J 4 bases, leaving 6 bases between the germline ends.

This chain connects TRBV5-1 to TRBJ1-1; possibly TRBD1 for D (6 bases). Trimming took off 6 bases at V and 2 bases at J, with 11 bases between the two ends. The CDR3 extends over 13 amino acids. CDR1 and CDR2 (germline): SGHRS, YFSETQ. CDR3 protein: CASTQTGNTEAFF. DNA of the CDR3: TGCGCCAGCACCCAGACAGGAAACACTGAAGCTTTCTTT.